The rows below give T cell receptor beta chains drawn from one sample of a study of T cell responses to AZD1222 COVID-19 vaccine. Assay used: immunoSEQ multiplex PCR; TCRdb lists only in-frame clones, some missing. This repertoire shows around 71,000 clones, approximately 80% found once; its top ten account for over 12%. The source was peripheral blood, collected 28 days after the second AZD1222 dose. The receptors come from an adult who received the AZD1222 COVID-19 vaccine. Each CDR3 is given with its conserved first and last residue. Fields, in order: J gene, V gene, clone size, D gene, CDR3 DNA, CDR3 protein. D genes are given only for firm matches. For some rows the clone size is stated as once, few or many, or as a class when expanded; others skip it.

TRBJ1-3	TRBV10-2	.	.	TGCGCCAGCAGTGAGTCGAGGACAGCTGGAAACACCATATATTTT	CASSESRTAGNTIYF
TRBJ2-3	TRBV7-3	.	.	TGTGCCAGCAGCTCCGGACCCGAAGATACGCAGTATTTT	CASSSGPEDTQYF
TRBJ1-1	TRBV9	.	TRBD1	TGTGCCAGCAGCGCGACAGGGGTGGGCACTGAAGCTTTCTTT	CASSATGVGTEAFF
TRBJ2-5	TRBV15	.	.	TGTGCCACGAGCCGGGACCTCCAAGAGACCCAGTACTTC	CATSRDLQETQYF
TRBJ2-7	TRBV5-1	.	TRBD1	TGCGCCAGCAGCGTAGGACAGGGGAACTACGAGCAGTACTTC	CASSVGQGNYEQYF
TRBJ1-1	TRBV19	.	.	TGTGCCAGTAGTATTAGGGGTAAGGGAAACACTGAAGCTTTCTTT	CASSIRGKGNTEAFF
TRBJ1-3	TRBV27	.	TRBD1	TGTGCCAGCAGGGCAGCAGGGGGCCCTGGAAACACCATATATTTT	CASRAAGGPGNTIYF
TRBJ2-3	TRBV6-9	once	.	TGTGCCAGCAGTCGCTACAGGGAGGCTAGCGAGGCAGATACGCAGTATTTT	CASSRYREASEADTQYF
TRBJ2-3	TRBV3-1/TRBV3-2	.	.	TGTGCCAGCAGCCACTCCGCTGGGACAAGCACAGATACGCAGTATTTT	CASSHSAGTSTDTQYF
TRBJ2-7	TRBV29-1	.	.	TGCAGCGTTGAGAGAGGCGACAGGCCCTACGAGCAGTACTTC	CSVERGDRPYEQYF
TRBJ2-4	TRBV5-1	few	.	TGCGCCAGCAGCTCGTACGGGACAAAGAAAAACATTCAGTACTTC	CASSSYGTKKNIQYF
TRBJ2-7	TRBV6-5	.	TRBD1	TGTGCCAGCAGTTCCGGGACAGGGGTATTAGTCGAGCAGTACTTC	CASSSGTGVLVEQYF
TRBJ2-3	TRBV3-1/TRBV3-2	.	.	TGTGCCAGCAGCCAAGACGGGACAAATACGCAGTATTTT	CASSQDGTNTQYF
TRBJ2-3	TRBV20-1	.	TRBD2	TGCAGTGCTAGTTTTCGGCGGGAGAGCACAGATACGCAGTATTTT	CSASFRRESTDTQYF
TRBJ2-7	TRBV6-5	.	.	TGTGCCAGCAGTTACTCAGGGGATAGCTACGAGCAGTACTTC	CASSYSGDSYEQYF
TRBJ2-1	TRBV7-2	.	.	TGTGCCAGCAGCTTAGGCTCCTTAGGGACTTACAATGAGCAGTTCTTC	CASSLGSLGTYNEQFF
TRBJ2-3	TRBV5-1	.	.	TGCGCCAGCAGCGAGGGGGCAGATACGCAGTATTTT	CASSEGADTQYF
TRBJ1-1	TRBV12-3/TRBV12-4	few	.	TGTGCCAGCAGTCTCGGGAACACTGAAGCTTTCTTT	CASSLGNTEAFF
TRBJ2-7	TRBV4-1	.	TRBD2	TGCGCCAGCAGCCGGACTAGCGGGCCCTACGAGCAGTACTTC	CASSRTSGPYEQYF
TRBJ1-1	TRBV27	.	.	TGTGCCAGCAGTCCCCCCAGGGACGAGGGCACTGAAGCTTTCTTT	CASSPPRDEGTEAFF
TRBJ2-7	TRBV11-3	.	TRBD1	TGTGCCAGCAGCCCCGGTGACGGGACAGGGTCCTACGAGCAGTACTTC	CASSPGDGTGSYEQYF
TRBJ1-6	TRBV12-3/TRBV12-4	.	.	TGTGCCAGCAGGACGGGGTTCTCACCCCTCCACTTT	CASRTGFSPLHF
TRBJ1-3	TRBV9	.	.	TGTGCCAGCAGCGAGGGATGGGCAACTGGAAACACCATATATTTT	CASSEGWATGNTIYF
TRBJ2-6	TRBV7-9	few	TRBD2	TGTGCCAGCAGCGGTCCCGGGGGGGTCGTCCTGACTTTC	CASSGPGGVVLTF
TRBJ1-5	TRBV10-2	.	.	TGCGCCAGCGGTTCGGGGGGGTTAGGTCAGCCCCAGCATTTT	CASGSGGLGQPQHF
TRBJ1-2	TRBV30	.	.	TGTGCCTGGAGTGTACTCATCCGTTATGGCTACACCTTC	CAWSVLIRYGYTF
TRBJ2-2	TRBV30	few	.	TGTGCCTGGAGTAGGGGGATCGCGAACACCGGGGAGCTGTTTTTT	CAWSRGIANTGELFF
TRBJ1-2	TRBV19	.	.	TGTGCCAGTAGAGGACTCGATGGAGACTATGGCTACACCTTC	CASRGLDGDYGYTF
TRBJ1-1	TRBV19	.	.	TGTGCCAGTACTAGCGGACAAAGGGCCACTGAAGCTTTCTTT	CASTSGQRATEAFF
TRBJ1-3	TRBV3-1/TRBV3-2	.	TRBD1	TGTGCCAGCAGCCAAGTGTACAGGGGGCCGCGAGGGGATTCTGGAAACACCATATATTTT	CASSQVYRGPRGDSGNTIYF
TRBJ1-3	TRBV5-6	.	.	TGTGCCAGCAGCTCGACAGACTCTGGAAACACCATATATTTT	CASSSTDSGNTIYF
TRBJ1-1	TRBV30	.	TRBD1	TGTGCCCAGGCCAGGCAGGGGGGGAACACTGAAGCTTTCTTT	CAQARQGGNTEAFF
TRBJ2-3	TRBV14	once	.	TGTGCCAGCAGCCCCGGCTTTCTGTCTAGCACAGATACGCAGTATTTT	CASSPGFLSSTDTQYF
TRBJ2-7	TRBV4-3	.	TRBD1	TGCGCCAGCAGCCAAAGACAGGGAGACTACGAGCAGTACTTC	CASSQRQGDYEQYF
TRBJ1-5	TRBV6-2/TRBV6-3	.	.	TGTGCCAGCAGTTACGCTGGGGGTTTGGGACAGCCCCAGCATTTT	CASSYAGGLGQPQHF
TRBJ2-6	TRBV9	.	.	TGTGCCAGCAGCGTAGGGTGGGGGGCGACTGGGGCCAACGTCCTGACTTTC	CASSVGWGATGANVLTF
TRBJ1-5	TRBV30	.	TRBD1	TGTGCCTGGAGTGGAATCGGGACAGGGTATAATCCCCAGCATTTT	CAWSGIGTGYNPQHF
TRBJ1-6	TRBV6-1	.	.	TGTGCCAGCAGTGAAGTGGGCTCCTATAATTCACCCCTCCACTTT	CASSEVGSYNSPLHF
TRBJ1-4	TRBV6-1	.	TRBD1	TGTGCCAGCACTCCTTGGGACAGTCTGAATGAAAAACTGTTTTTT	CASTPWDSLNEKLFF
TRBJ1-6	TRBV3-1/TRBV3-2	.	.	TGTGCCAGCAGCCAAGATTCGGGGAATAGGGTATCACCCCTCCACTTT	CASSQDSGNRVSPLHF
TRBJ1-2	TRBV5-1	once	TRBD1	TGCGCCAGCAGCATCGGGACAGGGGAATATGGCTACACCTTC	CASSIGTGEYGYTF
TRBJ1-1	TRBV7-9	.	.	TGTGCCAGCAGCTTCTCCGGGGGTCGTGGAATGAACACTGAAGCTTTCTTT	CASSFSGGRGMNTEAFF
TRBJ2-4	TRBV6-2/TRBV6-3	.	.	TGTGCCAGCAGTTATTTAGAGATTCAGTACTTC	CASSYLEIQYF
TRBJ1-1	TRBV27	.	.	TGTGCCAGCAGTCGTCCCCCAAACTCCTCAAGGAACACTGAAGCTTTCTTT	CASSRPPNSSRNTEAFF
TRBJ1-5	TRBV30	.	TRBD1	TGTGCCTGGAGTGTACTGGGCAGGGGGGATTGGGGGCAGCCCCAGCATTTT	CAWSVLGRGDWGQPQHF
TRBJ2-2	TRBV6-2/TRBV6-3	.	TRBD2	TGTGCCAGCAGCCACATAGCGGGGGGGCCGGGCACCGGGGAGCTGTTTTTT	CASSHIAGGPGTGELFF
TRBJ1-2	TRBV5-4	.	.	TGTGCCAGCAGCCTAGAAAACTATGGCTACACCTTC	CASSLENYGYTF
TRBJ2-3	TRBV6-5	.	.	TGTGCCAGCAGTTTGTGGGGGGCCAGCACAGATACGCAGTATTTT	CASSLWGASTDTQYF
TRBJ1-3	TRBV19	.	.	TGTGCCAGTAGTATATCCAGGGACTCTGGAAACACCATATATTTT	CASSISRDSGNTIYF
TRBJ2-7	TRBV27	.	.	TGTGCCAGCAGTCCCCAGGGGTCCTACGAGCAGTACTTC	CASSPQGSYEQYF
TRBJ2-2	TRBV21-1	.	.	TGTGCCAGCAGCAATTTGAAGGCTAGCGGGGGTGTGGACGGGGAGCTGTTTTTT	CASSNLKASGGVDGELFF
TRBJ1-3	TRBV4-3	.	.	TGCGCCAGCAGCCAAGATAGTTTCGGTGGTGGAAACACCATATATTTT	CASSQDSFGGGNTIYF
TRBJ1-2	TRBV7-9	many	TRBD1	TGTGCCAGCAGCCCTAGTGGGACAGGGTTTTCCCGCTATGGCTACACCTTC	CASSPSGTGFSRYGYTF
TRBJ1-5	TRBV6-5	.	TRBD1	TGTGCCAGCAGTTACTCGCAATCCAGGGGGTGGGGGACCCAGCATTTT	CASSYSQSRGWGTQHF
TRBJ1-5	TRBV5-6	once	.	TGTGCCAGCAGCTTGAGCAGGGAGGGTCAGCCCCAGCATTTT	CASSLSREGQPQHF
TRBJ1-2	TRBV4-3	.	TRBD1	TGCGCCAGCAGCCAAGAGGGGGGACAGGCCTATGGCTACACCTTC	CASSQEGGQAYGYTF
TRBJ1-1	TRBV19	.	TRBD1	TGTGCCAGTAGAAAGGACAGGGGGGGCACTGAAGCTTTCTTT	CASRKDRGGTEAFF
TRBJ2-7	TRBV13	.	TRBD1	TGTGCCAGCCGGGACAGGGTCTACGAGCAGTACTTC	CASRDRVYEQYF